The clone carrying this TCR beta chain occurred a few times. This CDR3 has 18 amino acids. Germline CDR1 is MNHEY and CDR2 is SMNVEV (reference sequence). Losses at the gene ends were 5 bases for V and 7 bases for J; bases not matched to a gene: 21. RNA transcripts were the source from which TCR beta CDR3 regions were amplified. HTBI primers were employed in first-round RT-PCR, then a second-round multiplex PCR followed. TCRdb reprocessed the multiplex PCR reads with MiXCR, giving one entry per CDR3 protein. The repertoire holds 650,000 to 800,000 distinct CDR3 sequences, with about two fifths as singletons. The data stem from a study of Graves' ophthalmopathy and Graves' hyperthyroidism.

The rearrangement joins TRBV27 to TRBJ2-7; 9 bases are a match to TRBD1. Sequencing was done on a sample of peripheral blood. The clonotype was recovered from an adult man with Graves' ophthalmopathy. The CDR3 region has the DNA TGTGCCAGCAGTGCCCACCGTCTATTAGAGGACAGGGGCCGAGAGCAGTACTTC. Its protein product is CASSAHRLLEDRGREQYF.